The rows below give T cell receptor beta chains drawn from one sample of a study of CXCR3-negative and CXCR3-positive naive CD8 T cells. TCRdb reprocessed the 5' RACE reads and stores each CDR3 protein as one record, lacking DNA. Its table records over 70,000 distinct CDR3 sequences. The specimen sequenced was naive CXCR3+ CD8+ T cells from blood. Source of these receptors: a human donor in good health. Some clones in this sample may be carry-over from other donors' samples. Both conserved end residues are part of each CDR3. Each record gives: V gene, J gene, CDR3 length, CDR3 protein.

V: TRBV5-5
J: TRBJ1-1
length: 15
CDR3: CASSERTGWNTEAFF

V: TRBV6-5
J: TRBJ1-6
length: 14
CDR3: CASSYGTPNSPLHF

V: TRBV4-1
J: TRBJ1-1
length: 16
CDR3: CASSQEQGWMNTEAFF

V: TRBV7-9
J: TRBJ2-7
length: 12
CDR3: CASSLQEDEQYF

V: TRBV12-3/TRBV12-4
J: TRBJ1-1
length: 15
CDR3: CASSPPSRERTEAFF

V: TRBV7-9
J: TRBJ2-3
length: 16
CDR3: CASSPQWGLSTDTQYF

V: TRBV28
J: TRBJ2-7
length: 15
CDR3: CASSLRGRSSYEQYF

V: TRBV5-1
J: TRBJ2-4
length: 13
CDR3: CASSLNYENIQYF

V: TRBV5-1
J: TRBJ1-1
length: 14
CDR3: CASSLGHANTEAFF

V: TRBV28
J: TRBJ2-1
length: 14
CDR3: CASSLEGNYNEQFF

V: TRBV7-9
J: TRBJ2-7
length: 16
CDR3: CASSLGRAGGSYEQYF

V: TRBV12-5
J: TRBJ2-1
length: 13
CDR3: CASGLEPYNEQFF

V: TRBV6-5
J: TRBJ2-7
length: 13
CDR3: CASSYREGYEQYF

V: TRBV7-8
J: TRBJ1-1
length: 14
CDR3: CASSSSPSGTEAFF

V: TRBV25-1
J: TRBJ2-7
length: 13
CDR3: CASSVQGTHEQYF

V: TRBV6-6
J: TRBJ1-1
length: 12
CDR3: CARRGVLGEAFF

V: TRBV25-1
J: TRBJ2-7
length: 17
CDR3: CASSEYLAGGPSYEQYF

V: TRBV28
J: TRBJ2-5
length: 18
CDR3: CASSLVQGQGLFQETQYF

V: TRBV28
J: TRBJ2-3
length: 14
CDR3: CASSRGQITDTQYF

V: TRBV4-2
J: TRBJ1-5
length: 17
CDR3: CASSQAREGQVNQPQHF

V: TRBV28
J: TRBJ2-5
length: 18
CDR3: CASSYGDEHRGVQETQYF

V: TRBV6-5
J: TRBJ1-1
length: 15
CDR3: CASSYWQGGDTEAFF

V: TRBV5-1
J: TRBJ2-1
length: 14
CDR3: CASSLSRATNEQFF

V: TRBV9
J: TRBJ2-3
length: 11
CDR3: CASSEPGTQYF

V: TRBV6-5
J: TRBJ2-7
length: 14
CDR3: CASSYSEGRHEQYF

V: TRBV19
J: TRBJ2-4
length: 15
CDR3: CASSIEGAGKNIQYF

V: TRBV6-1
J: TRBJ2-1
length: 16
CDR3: CASSDFWAGETNEQFF

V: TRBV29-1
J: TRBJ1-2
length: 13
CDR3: CSVEHRDDWGYTF

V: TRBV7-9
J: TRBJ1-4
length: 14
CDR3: CASSLEQGVEKLFF

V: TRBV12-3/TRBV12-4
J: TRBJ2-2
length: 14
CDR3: CASTVPDSGGELFF

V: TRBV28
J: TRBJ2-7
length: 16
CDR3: CASSPRTGSWNYEQYF

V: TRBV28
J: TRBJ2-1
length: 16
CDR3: CASSLIRTSGSNEQFF

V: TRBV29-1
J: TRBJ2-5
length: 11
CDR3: CSVWTEETQYF

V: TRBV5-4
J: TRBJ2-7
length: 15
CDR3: CASSYTVAGAYEQYF

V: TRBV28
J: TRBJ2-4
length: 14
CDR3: CASSPFGEKHIQYF

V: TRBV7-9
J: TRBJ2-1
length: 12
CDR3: CASSSLAYEQFF

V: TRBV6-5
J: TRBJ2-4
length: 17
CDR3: CASSYSPSGGPLRIQYF

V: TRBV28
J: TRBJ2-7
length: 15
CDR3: CASSPGAGITYEQYF

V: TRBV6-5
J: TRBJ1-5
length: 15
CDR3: CASSTTGGAGQPQHF

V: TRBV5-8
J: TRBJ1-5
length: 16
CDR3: CASSFGGGEWRQPQHF

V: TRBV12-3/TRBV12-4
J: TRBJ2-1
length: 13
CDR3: CASSSPDRPEKFF

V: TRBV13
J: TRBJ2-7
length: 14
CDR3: CASSLTADPYEQYF

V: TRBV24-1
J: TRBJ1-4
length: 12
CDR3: CATSDLNEKLFF

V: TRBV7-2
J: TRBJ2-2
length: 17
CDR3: CASSLWTSGVNTGELFF

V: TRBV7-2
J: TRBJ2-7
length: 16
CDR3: CASSLEGYSPSYEQYF

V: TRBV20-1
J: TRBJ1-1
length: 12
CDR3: CSARQGSTEAFF

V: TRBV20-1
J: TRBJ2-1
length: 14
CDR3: CSARDRARYNEQFF

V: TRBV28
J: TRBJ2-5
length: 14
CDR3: CASSSRDFQETQYF

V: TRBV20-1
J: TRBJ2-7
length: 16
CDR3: CSARDGAGGQPYEQYF